This TCR beta chain originates from a study of graft-versus-host responses after intestinal transplantation. Study summary: Multivisceral, liver-intestinal, or isolated intestinal transplants were received by the recipients. Every one of the recipients received anti-thymocyte globulin induction and afterwards took tacrolimus and steroids for 3 to 4 years.

Generated by immunoSEQ multiplex PCR, the TCRdb table keeps only in-frame clones and is missing some. The sample contains 100,000 to 140,000 clones, around 90% of which appear only once. General study results and limits: Early post-transplant HvG declines showed an association with peak circulating GvH clone levels.

V shed 4 bases and J shed 6 bases, with 17 bases lying between them. The CDR3 spans 15 residues. Germline V gene data show CDR1 as MGHRA and CDR2 as YSYEKL. In its sample, this clone was seen once. The antigen remains undetermined. The chain uses TRBV4-1 and TRBJ2-3, with TRBD2 as a possible D gene (7 bases). The sequence derives from a human donor who was the organ donor for an intestinal transplant. Here the sequenced sample was unstimulated CD4+ T cells sorted from spleen or lymph node cells, taken before transplant. DNA for the CDR3: TGCGCCAGCAGCCCAGGCAGGGGAGGGAGGGATACGCAGTATTTT. Its translation is CASSPGRGGRDTQYF.